This T cell receptor beta chain was profiled in a study of blood T cell repertoires in COVID-19. Data came from immunoSEQ multiplex PCR; TCRdb stores just in-frame clones and leaves some out. The sample includes roughly 310,000 clones, roughly 90% of them seen just once. The CDR3 is 15 residues long. Germline CDR1 is SGDLS and CDR2 is YYNGEE. The V end lost 0 bases, the J end lost 2 bases, and 12 bases lay between the germline ends. The V and J genes are TRBV9 and TRBJ2-7; perhaps TRBD2 as D (5 bases). This receptor was taken from a man in his sixties who had recovered from COVID-19. The sequenced sample was PBMCs or T cells enriched from blood (not recorded which). CDR3 amino acids: CASSVGLEGAYEQYF. The CDR3 region has the DNA TGTGCCAGCAGCGTAGGGCTAGAGGGAGCCTACGAGCAGTACTTC. The full variable domain, completed using reference TRBV9 and TRBJ2-7, is DSGVTQTPKHLITATGQRVTLRCSPRSGDLSVYWYQQSLDQGLQFLIQYYNGEERAKGNILERFSAQQFPDLHSELNLSSLELGDSALYFCASSVGLEGAYEQYFGPGTRLTVT.